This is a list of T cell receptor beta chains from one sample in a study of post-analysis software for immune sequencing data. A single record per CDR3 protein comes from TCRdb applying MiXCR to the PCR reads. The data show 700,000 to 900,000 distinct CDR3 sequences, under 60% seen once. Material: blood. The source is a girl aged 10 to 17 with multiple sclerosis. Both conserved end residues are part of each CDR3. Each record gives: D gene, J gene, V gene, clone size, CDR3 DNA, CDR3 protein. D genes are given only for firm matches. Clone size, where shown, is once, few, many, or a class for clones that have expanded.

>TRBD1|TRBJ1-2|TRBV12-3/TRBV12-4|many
TGTGCCAGCAGCTCCTGGACAGGGAAGTTTAGCTATGGCTACACCTTC
CASSSWTGKFSYGYTF
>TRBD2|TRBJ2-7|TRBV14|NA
TGTGCCAGCAGCCATTTCACCGGGACTAGCGGGAGGGCGCCCTACGAGCAGTACTTC
CASSHFTGTSGRAPYEQYF
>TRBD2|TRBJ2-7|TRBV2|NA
TGTGCCAGCAGTGAAGCTTGGGGGGGCTCCTACGAGCAGTACTTC
CASSEAWGGSYEQYF
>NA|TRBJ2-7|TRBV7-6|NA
TGTGCCAGCAGCGCTGGGGGGCTCGGGACTTCTTCCTACGAGCAGTACTTC
CASSAGGLGTSSYEQYF
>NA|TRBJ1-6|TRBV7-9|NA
TGTGCCAGCAGCTTAGCGCTTCCAGGAACACTATCACCCCTCCACTTT
CASSLALPGTLSPLHF
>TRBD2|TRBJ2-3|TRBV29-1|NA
TGCAGCTCTCGACTAGCGGGAGTCGTAGATACGCAGTATTTT
CSSRLAGVVDTQYF
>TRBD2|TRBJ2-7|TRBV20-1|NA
TGCAGTGCTAGCGGGAGGGAGAGGTACGAGCAGTACTTC
CSASGRERYEQYF
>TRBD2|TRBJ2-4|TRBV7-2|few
TGTGCCAGCAGCTTAGGGGGGGGCAAAAACATTCAGTACTTC
CASSLGGGKNIQYF
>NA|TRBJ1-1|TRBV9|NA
TGTGCCAGCAGCGATCGGAACACTGAAGCTTTCTTT
CASSDRNTEAFF
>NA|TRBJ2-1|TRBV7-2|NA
TGTGCCAGGGACACCAGCCCCTACAATGAGCAGTTCTTC
CARDTSPYNEQFF